Following are 30 T cell receptor beta chains from one sample sequenced in a study of control samples from healthy donors and cancer patients (dated by TCRdb to 2018 to 2020). Library prep was done by the immunoSEQ multiplex PCR assay. The clones in this table, taken by TCRdb from immuneACCESS, are in-frame only. Not every clone is retained; where verified, under half of the shortfall comes from an unresolved V gene, and the cause of the rest is unknown. For this sample the table gives 70,000 to 95,000 clones, of which 93% were detected only once. In total, the top ten clones hold roughly 1.3% of the sample. Sequenced input: PBMCs. All receptors derive from a woman in her thirties or forties with lung cancer.

J is TRBJ1-5 and V is TRBV4-1; the D is unclear. The germline V and J ends were trimmed by 4 bases and 6 bases, with 13 bases remaining between them. The length of the CDR3 is 14 residues. The V gene's germline CDR1 is MGHRA and CDR2 YSYEKL. The CDR3 sequence is CASSPDTVGQPQHF. The CDR3 DNA reads as TGCGCCAGCAGCCCAGACACCGTCGGTCAGCCCCAGCATTTT.

The chain links TRBV18 to TRBJ1-5, with D hard to call. The CDR3 has 13 amino acids. The germline V and J ends were trimmed by 2 bases and 6 bases, with 8 bases remaining between them. The germline V gene has CDR1 KGHSH and CDR2 LQKENI. CDR3 sequence (DNA): TGTGCCAGCTCACCAGGGGTGGGTCAGCCCCAGCATTTT. Translation gives CASSPGVGQPQHF.

The chain combines TRBV7-9 with TRBJ1-2; tentative D call: TRBD1 (5 bases). There are 15 residues in the CDR3. V gave up 5 bases and J gave up 4 bases, with 17 bases separating them. The germline CDR1 and CDR2 sequences are SEHNR and FQNEAQ (reference sequence). The CDR3 bases are TGTGCCAGCAGCCCACGGGGCGCCTTGGGCTATGGCTACACCTTC. Translated: CASSPRGALGYGYTF.

The chain carries TRBV19 and TRBJ1-5, with D maybe TRBD1 (5 bases). V lost 4 bases to trimming and J lost 5 bases, with 24 bases between them. Germline CDR1 LNHDA, CDR2 SQIVND (reference sequence). The CDR3 sequence is 18 residues long. DNA of the CDR3: TGTGCCAGTAGTAACCCCTTGAGGGGCCCAAGCCCGGATCAGCCCCAGCATTTT. This sequence encodes CASSNPLRGPSPDQPQHF.

The genes are TRBV6-9 and TRBJ1-5; no clear D gene. Germline CDR1 reads MNHGY; CDR2 reads SVAAGI. V lost 0 bases and J 4 bases, leaving 7 bases between the germline ends. The CDR3 runs 14 residues. The CDR3 loop reads CASSYSRANQPQHF. CDR3 bases: TGTGCCAGCAGTTATTCTCGGGCGAATCAGCCCCAGCATTTT.

This chain uses TRBV28 with TRBJ1-2; D is undetermined. Between the trimmed V and J ends, which lost 2 bases and 5 bases, there was a span of 6 bases. This CDR3 has 12 amino acids. Per the germline V gene, CDR1 is MDHEN and CDR2 is SYDVKM. This CDR3 reads CASSLMEYGYTF. The CDR3 DNA follows: TGTGCCAGCAGTTTAATGGAATATGGCTACACCTTC.

The gene calls are TRBV24-1 and TRBJ1-1; D possibly corresponds to TRBD1 (6 bases). V dropped 9 bases and J dropped 0 bases, with 22 bases sitting between them. Per germline, CDR1 KGHDR and CDR2 SFDVKD. CDR3 length: 17 amino acids. CDR3 amino acids: CATEAGGAKPMNTEAFF. CDR3 bases: TGTGCCACCGAGGCTGGGGGCGCAAAACCCATGAACACTGAAGCTTTCTTT.

This chain uses TRBV27 with TRBJ1-6, with D unresolved. This CDR3 contains 13 residues. V was pared by 5 bases and J by 6 bases, with 8 bases between. CDR1 is MNHEY and CDR2 is SMNVEV in the germline V gene (reference sequence). The chain's CDR3 is CASSPSINSPLHF. DNA for the CDR3: TGTGCCAGCAGTCCCTCCATTAATTCACCCCTCCACTTT.

This clone turned up a few times. This chain uses TRBV7-9 with TRBJ1-2; D uncertain. V lost 5 bases to trimming and J lost 8 bases, with 18 bases between them. The CDR3 is made up of 14 amino acids. CDR1 SEHNR and CDR2 FQNEAQ come from the germline V gene (reference sequence). CDR3 sequence: CASSLEGFGRGYTF. The CDR3, as DNA: TGTGCCAGCAGCCTAGAAGGCTTTGGGAGGGGCTACACCTTC.

This chain links TRBV6-2 or TRBV6-3 with TRBJ1-1; TRBD1 agrees at 9 bases. CDR1 is MNHEY, CDR2 SVGEGT, per germline. J gave up 6 bases and V 2 bases, and 4 bases lay outside the gene matches. The CDR3 runs to 14 residues. DNA of the CDR3: TGTGCCAGCAGTTACGGGACAGGGCATTCTGAAGCTTTCTTT. Amino acids: CASSYGTGHSEAFF.

The V call is TRBV4-2, the J call TRBJ1-6; perhaps TRBD1 as D (6 bases). V shed 2 bases and J shed 6 bases, with 14 bases lying between them. The CDR3 is made up of 16 amino acids. CDR1 and CDR2 from the germline V gene are LGHNA and YNFKEQ. In nucleotides, the CDR3 is TGTGCCAGCAGCCAAAGGGGAGGACAGCCTAATTCACCCCTCCACTTT. As protein: CASSQRGGQPNSPLHF.

The rearrangement joins TRBV25-1 to TRBJ2-6, with D uncertain. From germline, CDR1 is MGHDK and CDR2 SYGVNS. The CDR3 is made up of 13 amino acids. The ends were cut back, 5 bases at V and 2 bases at J, with 4 bases in the middle. CDR3 nucleotide sequence: TGTGCCAGCAGTTCGGCTGGGGCCAACGTCCTGACTTTC. Its translation is CASSSAGANVLTF. The full variable domain, rest sourced from reference TRBV25-1 and TRBJ2-6, is EADIYQTPRYLVIGTGKKITLECSQTMGHDKMYWYQQDPGMELHLIHYSYGVNSTEKGDLSSESTVSRIRTEHFPLTLESARPSHTSQYLCASSSAGANVLTFGAGSRLTVL.

The chain employs TRBV6-1 and TRBJ1-5; 7 bases line up with TRBD1. This CDR3 contains 15 residues. V shed 1 base and J 5 bases; nucleotides not matched to a gene: 5. Germline loops: CDR1 MNHNS, CDR2 SASEGT. CDR3 bases: TGTGCCAGCAGTGAAGAAGGGGGCGCGCATCAGCCCCAGCATTTT. Protein sequence: CASSEEGGAHQPQHF.

This chain connects TRBV9 to TRBJ2-2, with D tentatively TRBD1 or TRBD2 (5 bases each). Trimming pared 7 bases from V and 1 base from J, leaving 11 bases between. CDR1 is SGDLS, CDR2 YYNGEE, per germline. The CDR3 runs 14 residues. The CDR3 DNA is TGTGCCAGCGAGAGGGGAATGAACACCGGGGAGCTGTTTTTT. Translation gives CASERGMNTGELFF.

The rearrangement joins TRBV11-2 to TRBJ1-4; D uncertain. This CDR3 spans 15 amino acids. Germline CDR1 and CDR2: SGHAT and FQNNGV. Trimming left V 6 bases short and J 6 bases short, with 17 bases between. The DNA for the CDR3 is TGTGCCAGCAGATCCCCATTTAGGAGGGATGAAAAACTGTTTTTT. Protein product: CASRSPFRRDEKLFF.

The rearrangement links TRBV7-3 to TRBJ2-1; tentatively, D is TRBD1 or TRBD2 (6 bases each). The V and J ends lost 6 bases and 8 bases respectively, with 14 bases between them. The CDR3 sequence is 13 residues long. Germline CDR1 reads SGHTA; CDR2 reads FQGTGA. The DNA of the CDR3 is TGTGCCAGCAGGTCGGGGGCTGGGGATGAGCAGTTCTTC. Its translation: CASRSGAGDEQFF.

The chain couples TRBV30 to TRBJ1-5; maybe TRBD1 (5 bases). The germline V gene has CDR1 GTSNPN and CDR2 SVGIG (reference sequence). This CDR3 is built from 13 residues. Trimming stripped 1 base from V and 2 bases from J, with 6 bases between. The CDR3 here is CAWSGGGNQPQHF. The CDR3 region has the DNA TGTGCCTGGAGTGGAGGGGGCAATCAGCCCCAGCATTTT.

The CDR3 bases are TGTGCCAGCAGCAGGGGCGATGGCTACACCTTC. This codes for CASSRGDGYTF. The V gene is TRBV6-5, the J gene TRBJ1-2, with a weak D call TRBD1 (6 bases). Germline V lookup: CDR1 MNHEY, CDR2 SVGAGI. The CDR3 has 11 residues. The V end was cut by 6 bases, the J end by 6 bases, with 8 bases between.

The V and J genes are TRBV27 and TRBJ2-3; tentatively, D is TRBD1 (5 bases). V lost 2 bases, J lost 4 bases, and 13 bases lay in between. Per the germline V gene, CDR1 is MNHEY and CDR2 is SMNVEV (reference sequence). CDR3 size: 15 residues. CDR3 protein: CASSLGALRADTQYF. In nucleotides, the CDR3 is TGTGCCAGCAGTTTAGGGGCACTTAGGGCAGATACGCAGTATTTT.

The CDR3: CASSPFMGGVAYEQYF. CDR3 DNA: TGTGCCAGCAGCCCCTTTATGGGGGGTGTAGCCTACGAGCAGTACTTC. The genes are TRBV7-2 and TRBJ2-7; possibly TRBD2 for D (6 bases). The CDR3 extends over 16 amino acids. V was shortened by 5 bases and J by 2 bases, with 19 bases between the two germline ends. Germline V gene data show CDR1 as SGHTA and CDR2 as FQGNSA.

The chain links TRBV14 to TRBJ2-5, with D possibly being TRBD1 or TRBD2 (5 bases each). V was shortened by 1 base and J by 0 bases, with 9 bases between the two germline ends. Germline CDR1 is SGHDN and CDR2 is FVKESK. The CDR3 length is 15 residues. CDR3 protein: CASSQGGWYQETQYF. The CDR3 coding sequence is TGTGCCAGCAGCCAAGGGGGGTGGTACCAAGAGACCCAGTACTTC.

CDR3 loop: CASSSGSMGEQYF. The DNA for the CDR3 is TGTGCCAGCAGCTCCGGGTCGATGGGCGAGCAGTACTTC. The chain recombines TRBV7-9 with TRBJ2-7; D call uncertain. This CDR3 spans 13 amino acids. V lost 4 bases, J lost 6 bases, and 13 bases lay in between. Germline V CDR1 and CDR2: SEHNR, FQNEAQ (reference sequence). The complete variable domain, with remaining parts taken from reference TRBV7-9 and TRBJ2-7, reads DTGVSQNPRHKITKRGQNVTFRCDPISEHNRLYWYRQTLGQGPEFLTYFQNEAQLEKSRLLSDRFSAERPKGSFSTLEIQRTEQGDSAMYLCASSSGSMGEQYFGPGTRLTVT.

This clone was seen once. Other DNA sequences from this sample encode an identical CDR3 as well. The rearrangement joins TRBV5-1 to TRBJ1-1; 9 bases map to TRBD1. Germline V gives CDR1 SGHRS, CDR2 YFSETQ. V gave up 2 bases and J gave up 0 bases; unmatched junction bases: 5. The CDR3 extends over 16 amino acids. CDR3 loop: CASSLTTGGMNTEAFF. The CDR3 region has the DNA TGCGCCAGCAGCTTAACTACAGGGGGCATGAACACTGAAGCTTTCTTT.

The J gene is TRBJ2-3, the V gene TRBV19; TRBD2 matches 10 bases. With 1 base clipped from V and 0 bases from J, the junction kept 7 bases outside the gene matches. This CDR3 has 18 amino acids. CDR1 and CDR2 (germline): LNHDA, SQIVND (reference sequence). DNA for the CDR3: TGTGCCAGTAGTATAGGGGATAGCGGGGGGCCTAGCACAGATACGCAGTATTTT. Translating gives CASSIGDSGGPSTDTQYF.

The chain recombines TRBV5-8 with TRBJ1-1, with a tentative D call TRBD1 (5 bases). The CDR3 runs to 16 residues. CDR1 is SGHTS, CDR2 YDEGEE, per germline. Trimming pared 4 bases from V and 3 bases from J, leaving 19 bases between. In nucleotides, the CDR3 is TGTGCCAGCAGCCCCGATATGGGGGGAACCTACACTGAAGCTTTCTTT. This gives the protein CASSPDMGGTYTEAFF.

The chain uses TRBV6-5 and TRBJ2-3, with D maybe TRBD1 (6 bases). The V gene's germline CDR1 is MNHEY and CDR2 SVGAGI. The CDR3 loop spans 16 amino acids. V was pared by 4 bases and J by 2 bases, with 16 bases between. The CDR3 here is CASSSFVTGFTDTQYF. As DNA, the CDR3 is TGTGCCAGCAGTTCGTTTGTAACAGGGTTCACAGATACGCAGTATTTT.

This clone was counted between two and nine times. The chain combines TRBV7-8 with TRBJ2-7; weak D call: TRBD2 (6 bases). Deletions cut 5 bases from V and 0 bases from J, with 11 bases between. CDR1 and CDR2 from the germline V gene are SGHVS and FQNEAQ. CDR3 length equals 14 residues. As DNA, the CDR3 is TGTGCCAGCAGCCTCGGGGGATTCTCCTACGAGCAGTACTTC. Translating it yields CASSLGGFSYEQYF.

This clone was detected only once. The genes are TRBV18 and TRBJ1-5; D unresolved. Germline CDR1 reads KGHSH; CDR2 reads LQKENI. The CDR3 totals 15 residues. V was pared by 6 bases and J by 3 bases, with 15 bases between. CDR3 DNA: TGTGCCAGCTCGCCCCGGCAGTCAGACAATCAGCCCCAGCATTTT. As protein: CASSPRQSDNQPQHF.

The CDR3 nucleotides are TGTGCCTGGAGCGTACGGGTTCCAGTTGATCGAAATCAGCCCCAGCATTTT. Translated: CAWSVRVPVDRNQPQHF. The genes are TRBV30 and TRBJ1-5; D remains unclear. The CDR3 runs 17 residues. Germline V gives CDR1 GTSNPN, CDR2 SVGIG (reference sequence). With 3 bases removed from V and 4 bases from J, the gap between germline ends came to 22 bases.

The chain links TRBV19 to TRBJ1-1; 8 bases align to TRBD1. Trimming removed 6 bases from V and 9 bases from J; junction bases left unmatched: 9. CDR3 length: 13 residues. Germline V gene sequence: CDR1 LNHDA, CDR2 SQIVND (reference sequence). The CDR3 loop reads CASSPGQGGKAFF. In DNA form, the CDR3 reads TGTGCCAGTAGCCCAGGACAGGGCGGCAAAGCTTTCTTT.